This T cell receptor beta chain was found in a study of radiation and T cells in renal cell carcinoma. Stated time point: blood 4 weeks post-SBRT, at nephrectomy. Treatment noted: 15 Gy SBRT to primary tumor, nephrectomy 4 weeks later. Nephrectomy followed 15 Gy stereotactic body radiation by 4 weeks. Blood was sampled at baseline, 2 weeks and 4 weeks after SBRT. Whole-study results and caveats: In blood, top tumor clones expanded by 2 weeks, shrinking by 4.

Losses at the gene ends were 4 bases for V and 5 bases for J; bases not matched to a gene: 16. The CDR3 runs to 18 residues. Germline V gene lookup returns CDR1 LGHNA and CDR2 YNFKEQ. TCRdb's copy holds only in-frame clones and misses some; the assay was immunoSEQ multiplex PCR. The sample lists tens of thousands of clones, around 85% seen once, with roughly a tenth in the top ten. Worth noting for this clone: The antigen remains unidentified.

The rearrangement uses TRBV4-2 and TRBJ2-1, with 8 bases aligning to TRBD2. This TCR was recovered from a man aged 50-60 years with renal cell carcinoma. The sequencing used blood, collected from a patient whose treatment included radiotherapy and nephrectomy. As DNA, the CDR3 is TGTGCCAGCAGCCCTTCCCCCGCTGCCCAGCGGGGGAACAATGAGCAGTTCTTC. It is translated as CASSPSPAAQRGNNEQFF.